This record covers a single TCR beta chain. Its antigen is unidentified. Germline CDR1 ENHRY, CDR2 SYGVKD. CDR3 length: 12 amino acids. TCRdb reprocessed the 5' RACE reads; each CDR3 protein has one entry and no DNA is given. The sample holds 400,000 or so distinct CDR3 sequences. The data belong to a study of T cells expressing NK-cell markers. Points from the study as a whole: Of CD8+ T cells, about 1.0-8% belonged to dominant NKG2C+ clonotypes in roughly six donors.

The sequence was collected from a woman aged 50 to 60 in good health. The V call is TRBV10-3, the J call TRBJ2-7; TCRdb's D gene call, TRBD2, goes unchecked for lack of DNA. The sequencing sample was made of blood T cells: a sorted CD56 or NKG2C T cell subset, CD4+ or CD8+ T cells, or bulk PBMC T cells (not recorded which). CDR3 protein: CAISDGMDEQYF.